A single sample gave rise to the 15 T cell receptor beta chains below, sequenced in a study of CD8 T cells in Susac syndrome. An amount of RNA that ranged from about 0.45 to 1 ug was reverse transcribed with random hexamers. TCRdb ran MiXCR on the immunoSEQ multiplex PCR reads and lists one entry per CDR3 protein. Of fewer than 90,000 distinct CDR3 sequences listed, under 95% were seen once; the top ten hold around 0.45%. Input material: CD8+ T cells from PBMCs. These receptors all come from a human donor with Susac syndrome.

The CDR3 reads CASSLRVGKETQYF. CDR3 DNA sequence: TGTGCCAGCAGCCTACGGGTGGGGAAGGAGACCCAGTACTTC. The rearrangement links TRBV7-2 to TRBJ2-5; D is uncertain. Germline V gene sequence: CDR1 SGHTA, CDR2 FQGNSA. The CDR3 runs 14 residues. The V and J ends lost 5 bases and 5 bases respectively, with 15 bases between them.

V usage is TRBV19 and J usage is TRBJ1-1, with TRBD1 matching 7 bases. The V gene end was trimmed by 8 bases and the J gene end by 3 bases; junction bases not matched to a gene: 12. Germline V gene lookup returns CDR1 LNHDA and CDR2 SQIVND (reference sequence). The CDR3 is 15 residues long. The CDR3 nucleotides read TGTGCCAGTTCGGACGGACAGGCGTACGACACTGAAGCTTTCTTT. This translates into CASSDGQAYDTEAFF.

This clonotype was seen a handful of times. V is TRBV6-2 or TRBV6-3 and J is TRBJ1-2, with TRBD1 as a possible D gene (5 bases). The CDR3 has 14 residues. Per germline, CDR1 MNHEY and CDR2 SVGEGT. Trimming left V 5 bases short and J 8 bases short, with 18 bases between. CDR3 sequence (DNA): TGTGCCAGCAGTCCCCAGGGATGGCTCGGGGGCTACACCTTC. It yields the protein CASSPQGWLGGYTF.

This clonotype has just one count. The rearrangement links TRBV4-2 to TRBJ1-1; D is possibly TRBD1 (6 bases). This CDR3 contains 17 residues. Germline V lookup: CDR1 LGHNA, CDR2 YNFKEQ. The germline V and J ends were trimmed by 2 bases and 0 bases, with 16 bases remaining between them. The CDR3 DNA is TGTGCCAGCAGCCAAAACCCATACGGACAGATGAACACTGAAGCTTTCTTT. Protein product: CASSQNPYGQMNTEAFF.

The chain has TRBV20-1 and TRBJ2-1; TRBD2 agrees at 7 bases. CDR1 DFQATT and CDR2 SNEGSKA come from the germline V gene (reference sequence). With 0 bases clipped from V and 2 bases from J, the junction kept 13 bases outside the gene matches. The CDR3 length is 18 residues. The CDR3 reads CSARDLGLAVKTYNEQFF. CDR3 in DNA: TGCAGTGCTAGAGATCTGGGCCTAGCGGTCAAGACCTACAATGAGCAGTTCTTC.

The rearrangement links TRBV5-1 to TRBJ1-1; D might be TRBD1 (6 bases). The germline V gene encodes CDR1 SGHRS and CDR2 YFSETQ. The CDR3 is 13 residues long. Trimming took off 4 bases at V and 6 bases at J, with 13 bases between the two ends. DNA for the CDR3: TGCGCCAGCAGCCCGGACAGTCCCGCTGAAGCTTTCTTT. Its translation is CASSPDSPAEAFF.

The table lists this clonotype with a count of one. The J gene is TRBJ2-3, the V gene TRBV4-3, with a weak D call TRBD2 (5 bases). CDR1 is LGHNA, CDR2 YSLEER, per germline. Between the trimmed V and J ends, which lost 1 base and 5 bases, there was a span of 7 bases. The CDR3 consists of 13 residues. CDR3 loop: CASSQVRGDTQYF. The CDR3 DNA reads TGCGCCAGCAGCCAAGTCCGGGGAGATACGCAGTATTTT.

The chain joins TRBV12-3 or TRBV12-4 to TRBJ2-5, with 9 bases that match TRBD2. The CDR3 runs 16 residues. The ends lost 4 bases at V and 2 bases at J; junction bases unmatched: 8. CDR3 in DNA: TGTGCCAGCAGTTCCCCTAGCGGGGATCCTCAAGAGACCCAGTACTTC. Translating it yields CASSSPSGDPQETQYF.

This chain uses TRBV29-1 with TRBJ2-7; D is perhaps TRBD1 (5 bases). Germline values: CDR1 SQVTM, CDR2 ANQGSEA. CDR3 length: 12 amino acids. The V end lost 4 bases, the J end lost 2 bases, and 9 bases lay between the germline ends. CDR3 DNA sequence: TGCAGCGTTGGGGTCAGGGCCTACGAGCAGTACTTC. This gives the protein CSVGVRAYEQYF.

This clonotype was observed a handful of times. The gene calls are TRBV7-6 and TRBJ2-3, with no clear D. V was cut by 1 base and J by 6 bases, with 5 bases left in between. This CDR3 has 12 residues. The V gene's germline CDR1 is SGHVS and CDR2 FNYEAQ. CDR3 sequence: CASSLGADTQYF. Here the CDR3 DNA reads TGTGCCAGCAGCTTAGGTGCGGATACGCAGTATTTT.

The chain has TRBV29-1 and TRBJ2-5; the D gene is possibly TRBD1 (6 bases). The CDR3 loop spans 16 amino acids. The V end lost 7 bases, the J end lost 4 bases, and 25 bases lay between the germline ends. Germline CDR1 and CDR2: SQVTM and ANQGSEA. CDR3 bases: TGCAGCGCCCTCGACCCCCAGGACAGCCTAGGAGAGACCCAGTACTTC. The encoded protein is CSALDPQDSLGETQYF.

The chain joins TRBV19 to TRBJ2-2; 9 bases align to TRBD1. The CDR3 has 16 amino acids. V lost 4 bases to trimming and J lost 1 base; unmatched junction nucleotides: 4. Germline CDR1 LNHDA, CDR2 SQIVND (reference sequence). CDR3 residues: CASSNPGQGNTGELFF. For the CDR3, the DNA is TGTGCCAGTAGTAACCCGGGACAGGGGAACACCGGGGAGCTGTTTTTT.

The genes are TRBV29-1 and TRBJ1-3, with 7 bases that match TRBD1. Trimming at V came to 7 bases and at J to 4 bases, leaving 7 bases not matched to a gene. From germline, CDR1 is SQVTM and CDR2 ANQGSEA. This CDR3 has 13 residues. The CDR3 nucleotides read TGCAGCGCCCAGGGGGTATCAGGAAACACCATATATTTT. Protein: CSAQGVSGNTIYF.

This clonotype is a singleton in its sample. The V call is TRBV6-1, the J call TRBJ1-3; D is possibly TRBD1 (6 bases). The CDR3 spans 16 residues. The V and J ends lost 5 bases and 0 bases respectively, with 14 bases between them. Germline V CDR1 and CDR2: MNHNS, SASEGT. The CDR3 spells CASSRYRASSGNTIYF. In DNA form, the CDR3 reads TGTGCCAGCAGTCGCTACAGGGCCAGCTCTGGAAACACCATATATTTT.

This chain joins TRBV7-3 and TRBJ2-1; 14 bases fit TRBD2. Per germline, CDR1 SGHTA and CDR2 FQGTGA. This CDR3 has 15 residues. The junction had 2 bases not matched to a gene; V was cut back by 3 bases and J by 7 bases. In nucleotides, the CDR3 is TGTGCCAGCAGCTTCGGGACTAGCGGGGGAAATGAGCAGTTCTTC. Encoded protein: CASSFGTSGGNEQFF.